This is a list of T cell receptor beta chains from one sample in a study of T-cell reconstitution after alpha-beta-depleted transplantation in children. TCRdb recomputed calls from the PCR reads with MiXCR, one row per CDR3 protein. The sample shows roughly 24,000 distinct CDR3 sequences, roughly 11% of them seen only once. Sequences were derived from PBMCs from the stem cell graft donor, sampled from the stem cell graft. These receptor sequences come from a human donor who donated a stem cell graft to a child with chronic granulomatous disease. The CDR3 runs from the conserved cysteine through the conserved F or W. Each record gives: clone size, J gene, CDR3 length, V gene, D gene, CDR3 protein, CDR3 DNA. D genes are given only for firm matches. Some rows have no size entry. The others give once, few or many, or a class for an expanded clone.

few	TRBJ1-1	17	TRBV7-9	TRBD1	CASSPAGQGRVSTEAFF	TGTGCCAGCAGCCCTGCGGGACAGGGACGAGTGAGCACTGAAGCTTTCTTT
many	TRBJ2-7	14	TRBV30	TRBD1	CAWRPGQQTYEQYF	TGTGCCTGGAGACCGGGACAGCAGACCTACGAGCAGTACTTC
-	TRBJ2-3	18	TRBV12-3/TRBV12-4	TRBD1	CASSLALSGTVNTDTQYF	TGTGCCAGCAGTTTAGCGCTATCCGGGACAGTAAACACAGATACGCAGTATTTT
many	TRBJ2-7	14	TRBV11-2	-	CASSLEALTDEQYF	TGTGCCAGCAGCTTAGAGGCACTCACGGACGAGCAGTACTTC
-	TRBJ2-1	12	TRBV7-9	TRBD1	CASSPDRGGQFF	TGTGCCAGCAGCCCGGACAGGGGAGGTCAGTTCTTC
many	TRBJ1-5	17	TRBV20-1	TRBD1	CSARATAADRGNQPQHF	TGCAGTGCTAGAGCGACCGCGGCCGACAGGGGTAATCAGCCCCAGCATTTT
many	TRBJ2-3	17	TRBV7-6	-	CASSPDMTGVNTDTQYF	TGTGCCAGCAGCCCTGACATGACGGGGGTTAACACAGATACGCAGTATTTT
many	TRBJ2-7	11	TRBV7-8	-	CASSLNYEQYF	TGTGCCAGCAGCCTAAACTACGAGCAGTACTTC
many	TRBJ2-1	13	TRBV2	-	CASSEDANNEQFF	TGTGCCAGCAGTGAGGACGCAAACAATGAGCAGTTCTTC
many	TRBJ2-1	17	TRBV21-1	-	CASSTSGGTSSYNEQFF	TGTGCCAGCAGCACGAGCGGGGGGACAAGCTCCTACAATGAGCAGTTCTTC
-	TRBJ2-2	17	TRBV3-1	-	CAFSLTLGGLNTGELFF	TGTGCCTTCAGTTTAACCCTGGGCGGACTGAACACCGGGGAGCTGTTTTTT
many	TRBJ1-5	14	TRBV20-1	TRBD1	CSARPDRVNQPQHF	TGCAGTGCTAGACCGGACAGGGTCAATCAGCCCCAGCATTTT
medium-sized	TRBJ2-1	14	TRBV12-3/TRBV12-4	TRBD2	CASRTSGTYNEQFF	TGTGCCAGCAGGACTAGCGGGACTTACAATGAGCAGTTCTTC
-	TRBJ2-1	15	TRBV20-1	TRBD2	CSAKLSSGLRDEQFF	TGCAGTGCCAAGCTCTCTAGCGGGCTCCGGGATGAGCAGTTCTTC
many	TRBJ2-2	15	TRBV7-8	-	CASSPRDRNTGELFF	TGTGCCAGCAGCCCCCGGGACCGGAACACCGGGGAGCTGTTTTTT
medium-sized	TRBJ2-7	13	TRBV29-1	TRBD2	CSVVARTRDEQYF	TGCAGCGTTGTTGCCAGGACTAGGGACGAGCAGTACTTC
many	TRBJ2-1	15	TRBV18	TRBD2	CASSPPGTSGNEQFF	TGTGCCAGCTCACCACCGGGGACTAGCGGGAATGAGCAGTTCTTC
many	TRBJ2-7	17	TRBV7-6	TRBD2	CASSLVIAGGYPYEQYF	TGTGCCAGCAGCTTAGTAATAGCGGGGGGTTACCCCTACGAGCAGTACTTC
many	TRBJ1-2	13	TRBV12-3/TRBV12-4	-	CASTPGTNYGYTF	TGTGCCAGCACCCCGGGTACTAACTATGGCTACACCTTC
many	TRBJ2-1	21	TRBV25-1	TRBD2	CASSEFETSGRAAGAYNEQFF	TGTGCCAGCAGTGAATTCGAGACTAGCGGGAGGGCCGCCGGGGCCTACAATGAGCAGTTCTTC
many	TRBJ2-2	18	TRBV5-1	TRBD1	CASSRFPGQGQSPGELFF	TGCGCCAGCAGCCGATTCCCAGGACAGGGGCAATCACCCGGGGAGCTGTTTTTT
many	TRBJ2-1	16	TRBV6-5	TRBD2	CASSYSSPSGGHEQFF	TGTGCCAGCAGTTACTCGAGCCCTAGCGGGGGTCATGAGCAGTTCTTC
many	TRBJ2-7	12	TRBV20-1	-	CSARASQYEQYF	TGCAGTGCTAGAGCTAGCCAATACGAGCAGTACTTC
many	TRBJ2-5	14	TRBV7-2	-	CASSWDVGPETQYF	TGTGCCAGCAGCTGGGACGTAGGTCCAGAGACCCAGTACTTC
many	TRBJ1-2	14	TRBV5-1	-	CASSLDGAGYGYTF	TGCGCCAGCAGCTTGGATGGGGCTGGCTATGGCTACACCTTC
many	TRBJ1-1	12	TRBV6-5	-	CASSYGKTEAFF	TGTGCCAGCAGTTACGGGAAGACTGAAGCTTTCTTT
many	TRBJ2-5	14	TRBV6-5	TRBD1	CASSYPDRVATQYF	TGTGCCAGCAGTTACCCAGACAGGGTGGCGACCCAGTACTTC
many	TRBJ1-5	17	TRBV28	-	CASGFIGWSTGNQPQHF	TGTGCCAGCGGTTTTATCGGATGGTCGACGGGCAATCAGCCCCAGCATTTT
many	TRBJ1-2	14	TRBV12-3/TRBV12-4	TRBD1	CASSMGQGSLRYTF	TGTGCCAGCAGTATGGGACAGGGATCCCTAAGATACACCTTC